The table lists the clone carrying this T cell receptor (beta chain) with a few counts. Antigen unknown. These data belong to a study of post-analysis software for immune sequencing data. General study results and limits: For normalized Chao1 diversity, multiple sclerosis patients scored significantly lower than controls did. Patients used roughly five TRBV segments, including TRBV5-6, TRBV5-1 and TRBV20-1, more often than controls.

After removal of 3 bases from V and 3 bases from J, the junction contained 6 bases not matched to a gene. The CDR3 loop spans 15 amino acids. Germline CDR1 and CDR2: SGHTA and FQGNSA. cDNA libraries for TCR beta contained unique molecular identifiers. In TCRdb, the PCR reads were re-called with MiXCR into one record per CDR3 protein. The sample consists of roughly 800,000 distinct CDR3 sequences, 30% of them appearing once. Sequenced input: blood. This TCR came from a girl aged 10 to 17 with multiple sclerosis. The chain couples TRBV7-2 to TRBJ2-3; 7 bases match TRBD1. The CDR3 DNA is TGTGCCAGCAGCTTGACAGGGTGGATAACAGATACGCAGTATTTT. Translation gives CASSLTGWITDTQYF.